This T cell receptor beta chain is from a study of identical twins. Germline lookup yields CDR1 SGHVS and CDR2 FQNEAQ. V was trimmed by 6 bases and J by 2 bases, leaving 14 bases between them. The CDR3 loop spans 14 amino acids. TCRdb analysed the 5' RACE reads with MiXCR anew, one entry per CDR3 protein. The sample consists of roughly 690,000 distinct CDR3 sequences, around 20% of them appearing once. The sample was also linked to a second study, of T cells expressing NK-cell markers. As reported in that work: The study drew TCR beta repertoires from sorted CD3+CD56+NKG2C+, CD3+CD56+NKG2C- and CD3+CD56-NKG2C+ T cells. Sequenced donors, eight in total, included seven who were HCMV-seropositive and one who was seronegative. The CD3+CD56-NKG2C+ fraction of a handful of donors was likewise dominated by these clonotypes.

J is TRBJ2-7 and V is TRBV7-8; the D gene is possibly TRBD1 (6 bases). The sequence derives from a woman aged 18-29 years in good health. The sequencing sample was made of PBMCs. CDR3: CASRPRDIAYEQYF. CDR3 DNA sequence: TGTGCCAGCAGACCCCGGGACATAGCCTACGAGCAGTACTTC.